These T cell receptor beta chains were read from a single sample in a study of blood T cell repertoires in COVID-19. Clones were read by immunoSEQ multiplex PCR, and TCRdb kept only the in-frame ones, dropping some. The sample consists of 90,000 to 100,000 clones, around 85% of them appearing once. The sample comprised peripheral blood. Every receptor here comes from a human donor in a cohort sampled during active COVID-19. CDR3s include the opening cysteine and the closing phenylalanine or tryptophan. Each record gives: D gene, clone size, J gene, V gene, CDR3 protein, CDR3 DNA. The D gene is left open where the match is weak. Clone size, where shown, is once, few, many, or a class for clones that have expanded.

D: TRBD1
size: -
J: TRBJ2-7
V: TRBV7-3
CDR3: CASSLTNRGHEQYF
DNA: TGTGCCAGCAGCTTAACTAACAGGGGACACGAGCAGTACTTC

D: TRBD1
size: -
J: TRBJ2-2
V: TRBV30
CDR3: CAGTGQGITGELFF
DNA: TGTGCCGGGACGGGACAGGGGATCACCGGGGAGCTGTTTTTT

D: TRBD2
size: once
J: TRBJ2-3
V: TRBV7-9
CDR3: CASERGGRATDTQYF
DNA: TGTGCCAGCGAACGGGGGGGGAGGGCCACAGATACGCAGTATTTT

D: TRBD2
size: -
J: TRBJ2-1
V: TRBV6-2/TRBV6-3
CDR3: CASSKGLAGVGTSEQFF
DNA: TGTGCCAGCAGTAAGGGACTAGCGGGAGTGGGGACGTCTGAGCAGTTCTTC

D: -
size: -
J: TRBJ2-3
V: TRBV21-1
CDR3: CASSKESGGSTDTQYF
DNA: TGTGCCAGCAGCAAAGAATCGGGGGGGAGCACAGATACGCAGTATTTT

D: -
size: -
J: TRBJ1-2
V: TRBV6-4
CDR3: CASSPRGSGLVYGYTF
DNA: TGTGCCAGCAGCCCTCGGGGGTCAGGTTTAGTCTATGGCTACACCTTC

D: -
size: few
J: TRBJ1-1
V: TRBV6-2/TRBV6-3
CDR3: CASSYTVNTEAFF
DNA: TGTGCCAGCAGTTACACGGTGAACACTGAAGCTTTCTTT

D: -
size: -
J: TRBJ2-5
V: TRBV4-3
CDR3: CASSQGTQETQYF
DNA: TGCGCCAGCAGCCAAGGTACTCAAGAGACCCAGTACTTC

D: -
size: -
J: TRBJ2-3
V: TRBV3-1/TRBV3-2
CDR3: CASSQDIVFGDTQYF
DNA: TGTGCCAGCAGCCAAGATATAGTTTTCGGAGATACGCAGTATTTT

D: TRBD1
size: once
J: TRBJ2-1
V: TRBV12-3/TRBV12-4
CDR3: CAIGQARDNEQFF
DNA: TGTGCCATCGGACAGGCCCGGGACAATGAGCAGTTCTTC

D: TRBD1
size: -
J: TRBJ1-3
V: TRBV6-5
CDR3: CASRPPTGRGNTIYF
DNA: TGTGCCAGCAGACCTCCGACAGGGCGTGGAAACACCATATATTTT

D: TRBD1
size: -
J: TRBJ2-1
V: TRBV6-6
CDR3: CASRAGTGGNEQFF
DNA: TGTGCCAGCAGGGCGGGGACAGGGGGCAATGAGCAGTTCTTC

D: -
size: -
J: TRBJ2-7
V: TRBV5-8
CDR3: CASSLDSQGTYEQYF
DNA: TGTGCCAGCAGCTTGGATAGTCAGGGGACCTACGAGCAGTACTTC

D: -
size: -
J: TRBJ2-3
V: TRBV2
CDR3: CASSERRVGTDTQYF
DNA: TGTGCCAGCAGTGAACGGCGGGTCGGGACAGATACGCAGTATTTT

D: TRBD1
size: -
J: TRBJ2-5
V: TRBV24-1
CDR3: CATSDPTGGYETQYF
DNA: TGTGCCACCAGTGACCCGACAGGGGGCTACGAGACCCAGTACTTC

D: -
size: -
J: TRBJ2-7
V: TRBV6-5
CDR3: CASSELENPQYF
DNA: TGTGCCAGCAGCGAGCTAGAGAATCCCCAGTACTTC

D: -
size: -
J: TRBJ2-3
V: TRBV14
CDR3: CASSQGPNTQYF
DNA: TGTGCCAGCAGCCAAGGGCCAAATACGCAGTATTTT

D: TRBD2
size: -
J: TRBJ2-7
V: TRBV13
CDR3: CASSRGLAGSYEQYF
DNA: TGTGCCAGCAGCCGGGGGCTAGCGGGATCCTACGAGCAGTACTTC

D: -
size: -
J: TRBJ1-2
V: TRBV7-8
CDR3: CAWGGGFNYGYTF
DNA: TGTGCCTGGGGCGGGGGCTTCAACTATGGCTACACCTTC

D: -
size: -
J: TRBJ1-3
V: TRBV11-2
CDR3: CASSLTAAENTIYF
DNA: TGTGCCAGCAGCTTGACAGCAGCTGAGAACACCATATATTTT

D: -
size: -
J: TRBJ1-1
V: TRBV7-2
CDR3: CASSQGQGHTEAFF
DNA: TGTGCCAGCAGCCAGGGGCAGGGGCACACTGAAGCTTTCTTT

D: -
size: -
J: TRBJ1-6
V: TRBV11-2
CDR3: CASSFQGQYNSPLHF
DNA: TGTGCCAGCAGCTTTCAGGGACAATATAATTCACCCCTCCACTTT

D: TRBD1
size: -
J: TRBJ1-1
V: TRBV27
CDR3: CASSSSQGALSEAFF
DNA: TGTGCCAGCAGCTCCTCACAGGGGGCGCTTTCTGAAGCTTTCTTT

D: -
size: -
J: TRBJ2-7
V: TRBV7-2
CDR3: CASSLESVAYEQYF
DNA: TGTGCCAGCAGCTTAGAATCTGTTGCCTACGAGCAGTACTTC

D: -
size: -
J: TRBJ1-5
V: TRBV10-3
CDR3: CAISEGQNQPQHF
DNA: TGTGCCATCAGTGAGGGCCAGAATCAGCCCCAGCATTTT

D: -
size: -
J: TRBJ1-3
V: TRBV12-1
CDR3: CASSPQWTIYF
DNA: TGTGCCAGCAGCCCTCAGTGGACCATATATTTT

D: -
size: -
J: TRBJ1-5
V: TRBV7-9
CDR3: CASSPTPTVSNQPQHF
DNA: TGTGCCAGCAGCCCCACACCGACAGTTTCCAATCAGCCCCAGCATTTT

D: TRBD2
size: -
J: TRBJ2-3
V: TRBV7-3
CDR3: CASSLNGLAGVPDTQYF
DNA: TGTGCCAGCAGCTTAAACGGCCTAGCGGGAGTCCCAGATACGCAGTATTTT

D: -
size: -
J: TRBJ2-5
V: TRBV10-3
CDR3: CAISGQKETQYF
DNA: TGTGCCATCAGCGGACAGAAAGAGACCCAGTACTTC